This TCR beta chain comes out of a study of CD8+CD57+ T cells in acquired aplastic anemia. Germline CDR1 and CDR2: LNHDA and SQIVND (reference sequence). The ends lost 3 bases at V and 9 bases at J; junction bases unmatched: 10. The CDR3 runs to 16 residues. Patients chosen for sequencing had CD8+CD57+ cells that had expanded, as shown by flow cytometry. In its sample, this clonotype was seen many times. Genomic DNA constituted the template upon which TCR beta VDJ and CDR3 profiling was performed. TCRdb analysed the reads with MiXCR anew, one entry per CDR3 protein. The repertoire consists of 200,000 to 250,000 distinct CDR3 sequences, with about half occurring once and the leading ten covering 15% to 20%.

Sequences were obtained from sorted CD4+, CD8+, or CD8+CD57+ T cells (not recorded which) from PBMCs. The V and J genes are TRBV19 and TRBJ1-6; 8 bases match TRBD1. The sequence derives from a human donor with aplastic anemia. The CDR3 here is CASSIPHRGEGSPLHF. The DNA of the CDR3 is TGTGCCAGTAGTATCCCCCACAGGGGGGAAGGTTCACCCCTCCACTTT.